The 27 T cell receptor beta chains below were found in one sample sequenced in a study of early T cells in non-severe SARS-CoV-2 infection. TCRdb re-derived calls from the 5' RACE reads in MiXCR, one entry per CDR3 protein. The table has fewer than 45,000 distinct CDR3 sequences, around 6% seen once. The sample comprised whole blood. These receptor sequences come from an adult who was a healthcare worker with PCR-confirmed SARS-CoV-2 infection or an uninfected control (not recorded which).

This sequence joins TRBV6-4 and TRBJ2-1, with 9 bases fitting TRBD2. CDR3 length: 16 amino acids. Per the germline V gene, CDR1 is MRHNA and CDR2 is SNTAGT. V dropped 3 bases and J dropped 1; count of bases not matched to a gene: 4. This CDR3 reads CASSEGGGASYNEQFF. In DNA form, the CDR3 reads TGTGCCAGCAGTGAGGGCGGGGGGGCGTCCTACAATGAGCAGTTCTTC.

This clonotype came up many times. J is TRBJ2-6 and V is TRBV7-9; the D is unclear. CDR1 SEHNR and CDR2 FQNEAQ come from the germline V gene (reference sequence). The CDR3 is 17 amino acids. The V end was cut by 1 base, the J end by 0 bases, with 10 bases between. DNA of the CDR3: TGTGCCAGCAGCTTAGTCGATCCAGCCTCTGGGGCCAACGTCCTGACTTTC. The encoded protein is CASSLVDPASGANVLTF.

This chain uses TRBV7-9 with TRBJ2-3; D is possibly TRBD2 (6 bases). V dropped 1 base and J dropped 5 bases, with 16 bases sitting between them. The CDR3 length is 16 residues. Germline V gene lookup returns CDR1 SEHNR and CDR2 FQNEAQ (reference sequence). The CDR3 reads CASSLDGRSSGDTQYF. CDR3 coding DNA: TGTGCCAGCAGCTTAGACGGGAGATCTTCGGGAGATACGCAGTATTTT.

The CDR3 DNA sequence: TGTGCCAGCAGCCAAGGGCTTATAGGCAGGGCCCACACAGATACGCAGTATTTT. Protein product: CASSQGLIGRAHTDTQYF. V usage is TRBV14 and J usage is TRBJ2-3; maybe TRBD1 (5 bases). CDR3 length: 18 residues. Per the germline V gene, CDR1 is SGHDN and CDR2 is FVKESK. V was clipped by 1 base and J by 2 bases, with 19 bases between them.

This clonotype was found many times. The CDR3 DNA is TGTGCCAGCAGCTCGTCGACAGTGAACACTGAAGCTTTCTTT. It yields the protein CASSSSTVNTEAFF. The chain couples TRBV7-8 to TRBJ1-1, with D tentatively TRBD1 (5 bases). The ends were cut back, 4 bases at V and 0 bases at J, with 9 bases in the middle. This CDR3 comprises 14 residues. Germline-derived CDR1 and CDR2 are SGHVS and FQNEAQ.

This clonotype was observed a few times. This chain connects TRBV5-4 to TRBJ2-2; D unclear. The V end lost 3 bases, the J end lost 0 bases, and 12 bases lay between the germline ends. CDR3 length: 16 residues. Germline assignment: CDR1 SGHNT and CDR2 YYREEE (reference sequence). CDR3 nucleotide sequence: TGTGCCAGCAGCTCTGCCCGTAGATCGAACACCGGGGAGCTGTTTTTT. Residues: CASSSARRSNTGELFF.

This clonotype was detected many times. The gene calls are TRBV12-3 or TRBV12-4 and TRBJ1-1, with no clear D. The CDR3 consists of 11 residues. Between the trimmed V and J ends, which lost 6 bases and 4 bases, there was a span of 6 bases. The CDR3: CASSPGTEAFF. The CDR3 DNA sequence: TGTGCCAGCAGCCCTGGCACTGAAGCTTTCTTT.

In its sample, this clonotype was seen many times. The chain carries TRBV29-1 and TRBJ1-1; TRBD1 is a possible D gene (5 bases). V was clipped by 4 bases and J by 7 bases, with 22 bases between them. The CDR3 sequence is 15 residues long. Germline V gene lookup returns CDR1 SQVTM and CDR2 ANQGSEA. The CDR3 DNA follows: TGCAGCGTTGCACCTCACCTAAACAGACAGAGTGAAGCTTTCTTT. As protein: CSVAPHLNRQSEAFF.

In its sample, this clonotype was seen many times. The V gene is TRBV20-1, the J gene TRBJ1-6; D unresolved. V dropped 5 bases and J dropped 4 bases, with 12 bases sitting between them. CDR1 and CDR2 (germline): DFQATT, SNEGSKA (reference sequence). CDR3 size: 14 residues. In nucleotides, the CDR3 is TGCAGTGCTCCGCTGCCGGGGTATAATTCACCCCTCCACTTT. It codes for CSAPLPGYNSPLHF.

This clonotype was observed many times. The chain employs TRBV10-3 and TRBJ2-2; no definite D call. V lost 4 bases, J lost 3 bases, and 12 bases lay in between. Germline V gene data show CDR1 as ENHRY and CDR2 as SYGVKD. The CDR3 runs to 15 residues. The CDR3 loop reads CAISVSADYTGELFF. The CDR3, as DNA: TGTGCCATCAGTGTATCCGCGGATTACACCGGGGAGCTGTTTTTT.

This clonotype was seen a few times. This chain joins TRBV24-1 and TRBJ2-2; 7 bases map to TRBD1. This CDR3 comprises 15 residues. The germline V gene has CDR1 KGHDR and CDR2 SFDVKD. The V gene end was trimmed by 4 bases and the J gene end by 5 bases; junction bases not matched to a gene: 6. The CDR3 loop is CATSDQDRMTGELFF. The CDR3 DNA sequence: TGTGCCACCAGTGACCAGGACAGGATGACCGGGGAGCTGTTTTTT.

V is TRBV11-2 and J is TRBJ2-1, with 7 bases fitting TRBD2. This CDR3 is built from 13 residues. CDR1 is SGHAT, CDR2 FQNNGV, per germline. With V trimmed by 5 bases and J by 10 bases, 8 bases remained unmatched. The CDR3 spells CASSPTSAGEQFF. The CDR3 nucleotides are TGTGCCAGCAGCCCAACTAGCGCCGGCGAGCAGTTCTTC. Combining the CDR3 with reference TRBV11-2 and TRBJ2-1 gives the whole variable domain EAGVAQSPRYKIIEKRQSVAFWCNPISGHATLYWYQQILGQGPKLLIQFQNNGVVDDSQLPKDRFSAERLKGVDSTLKIQPAKLEDSAVYLCASSPTSAGEQFFGPGTRLTVL.

This clonotype was detected many times. This chain uses TRBV12-3 or TRBV12-4 with TRBJ2-1; 13 nucleotides line up with TRBD2. This CDR3 comprises 16 residues. V lost 6 bases, J lost 1 base, and 3 bases stayed unmatched. The CDR3 loop reads CASSATSGRSYNEQFF. The CDR3 DNA is TGTGCCAGCAGCGCGACTAGCGGGAGGTCCTACAATGAGCAGTTCTTC.

There are many counts of this clonotype. The rearrangement joins TRBV19 to TRBJ2-3; 9 bases agree with TRBD2. V lost 5 bases and J lost 1; bases outside the gene matches: 7. This CDR3 is built from 16 residues. From germline, CDR1 is LNHDA and CDR2 SQIVND (reference sequence). Written as DNA, the CDR3 is TGTGCCAGTAGTTCCGCGGGGGGGCGCGGCACAGATACGCAGTATTTT. This gives the protein CASSSAGGRGTDTQYF.

V gene TRBV6-1 combines with J gene TRBJ1-6, with TRBD1 identical over 8 bases. V lost 2 bases and J lost 15; bases outside the gene matches: 15. This CDR3 is built from 16 residues. The germline gives CDR1 MNHNS, CDR2 SASEGT. CDR3 nucleotide sequence: TGTGCCAGCAGTGAAACAGGGGGAGCTCTAGTGGATATCCTCCACTTT. Translating it yields CASSETGGALVDILHF.

This clonotype was detected ten times or more. This chain links TRBV20-1 with TRBJ2-1; 16 positions agree with TRBD2. With V trimmed by 4 bases and J by 7 bases, 1 base remained unmatched. This CDR3 is built from 14 residues. CDR1 DFQATT and CDR2 SNEGSKA come from the germline V gene (reference sequence). The CDR3 is CSAMGLAGGNEQFF. CDR3 DNA sequence: TGCAGTGCTATGGGACTAGCGGGGGGGAATGAGCAGTTCTTC.

This clonotype has ten or more counts. This sequence joins TRBV4-3 and TRBJ1-5; D perhaps matches TRBD1 (5 bases). Between the trimmed V and J ends, which lost 0 bases and 2 bases, there was a span of 17 bases. The CDR3 sequence is 18 residues long. The V gene's germline CDR1 is LGHNA and CDR2 YSLEER. The CDR3 loop reads CASSQDYSGSLGNQPQHF. Here the CDR3 DNA reads TGCGCCAGCAGCCAAGATTATTCAGGGTCCTTGGGCAATCAGCCCCAGCATTTT.

This clonotype was seen ten or more times. The chain combines TRBV6-6 with TRBJ2-7, with D possibly TRBD1 on 5 matching bases. Germline V gene lookup returns CDR1 MNHNY and CDR2 SVGAGI (reference sequence). The CDR3 loop spans 17 amino acids. Deletions cut 7 bases from V and 5 bases from J, with 27 bases between. This CDR3 reads CASTPWPNRETVNEQYF. The CDR3 nucleotides read TGTGCCAGCACTCCCTGGCCCAATCGCGAGACAGTAAACGAGCAGTACTTC.

V and J are TRBV20-1 and TRBJ2-3, with 14 positions matching TRBD2. V shed 5 bases and J 5 bases; nucleotides not matched to a gene: 6. The CDR3 is 15 residues long. In germline, CDR1 is DFQATT, CDR2 SNEGSKA (reference sequence). CDR3 sequence (DNA): TGCAGTGCTCCCCCCGGGACTAGCGGGAGAGATACGCAGTATTTT. Translated, it gives CSAPPGTSGRDTQYF.

To note about this clonotype: A much larger clone lies a single base off, so this may be a read error. The chain couples TRBV30 to TRBJ1-4; no clear D gene. From germline, CDR1 is GTSNPN and CDR2 SVGIG (reference sequence). The CDR3 covers 13 residues. The CDR3 DNA is TGTGCCTGGAATCTCGTAATGAGTGAAAAACTGATTTTT. This gives the protein CAWNLVMSEKLIF. The full variable domain, with the rest looked up from reference TRBV30 and TRBJ1-4, is SQTIHQWPATLVQPVGSPLSLECTVEGTSNPNLYWYRQAAGRGLQLLFYSVGIGQISSEVPQNLSASRPQDRQFILSSKKLLLSDSGFYLCAWNLVMSEKLIFGSGTQLSVL.

Ten or more counts support this clonotype. The gene calls are TRBV27 and TRBJ2-1; 9 nucleotides agree with TRBD1. The CDR3 is 15 residues long. Germline CDR1 and CDR2: MNHEY and SMNVEV (reference sequence). Unmatched junction bases numbered 6, after V lost 5 bases and J lost 4 bases. The CDR3 coding sequence is TGTGCCAGCAGTAGGGGACAGGGAGTATACAATGAGCAGTTCTTC. It codes for CASSRGQGVYNEQFF.

In this sample, this clonotype turned up many times. This rearrangement joins TRBV9 to TRBJ2-3; D could derive from TRBD1 or TRBD2 (5 bases each). The V and J ends lost 4 bases and 5 bases respectively, with 20 bases between them. The CDR3 consists of 16 residues. The germline V gene has CDR1 SGDLS and CDR2 YYNGEE. Here the CDR3 reads CASSPPGTEYRDTQYF. As DNA, the CDR3 is TGTGCCAGCAGCCCCCCTGGGACGGAGTACAGAGATACGCAGTATTTT.

This clonotype was observed a few times. V gene TRBV7-8 combines with J gene TRBJ1-1, with 7 positions matching TRBD1. Germline lookup yields CDR1 SGHVS and CDR2 FQNEAQ. Trimming at V came to 5 bases and at J to 6 bases, leaving 9 bases not matched to a gene. This CDR3 spans 14 amino acids. DNA for the CDR3: TGTGCCAGCAGCGCGTTGACAGGGAAGGCTGAAGCTTTCTTT. Translation gives CASSALTGKAEAFF.

The gene calls are TRBV19 and TRBJ2-2; D not resolved. The CDR3 has 13 residues. V was cut by 8 bases and J by 0 bases, with 7 bases left in between. Germline CDR1 is LNHDA and CDR2 is SQIVND (reference sequence). For the CDR3, the DNA is TGTGCCAGTCGACGGTCGAACACCGGGGAGCTGTTTTTT. This encodes CASRRSNTGELFF.

This clonotype was seen many times. The V gene is TRBV30, the J gene TRBJ1-1; D not resolved. Germline CDR1 and CDR2: GTSNPN and SVGIG (reference sequence). V gave up 0 bases and J gave up 5 bases, with 10 bases separating them. The CDR3 consists of 13 residues. CDR3 residues: CAWSVISETEAFF. CDR3 nucleotide sequence: TGTGCCTGGAGTGTAATATCTGAGACTGAAGCTTTCTTT. Full variable domain (outside the CDR3, taken from reference TRBV30 and TRBJ1-1): SQTIHQWPATLVQPVGSPLSLECTVEGTSNPNLYWYRQAAGRGLQLLFYSVGIGQISSEVPQNLSASRPQDRQFILSSKKLLLSDSGFYLCAWSVISETEAFFGQGTRLTVV.

At least ten counts were recorded for this clonotype. The V gene is TRBV18, the J gene TRBJ1-1, with unresolved D. V was pared by 3 bases and J by 1 base, with 9 bases between. The CDR3 covers 14 residues. Germline V gene lookup returns CDR1 KGHSH and CDR2 LQKENI. This CDR3 is CASSPKEKNTEAFF. CDR3 DNA: TGTGCCAGCTCACCCAAAGAGAAGAACACTGAAGCTTTCTTT.

This clonotype has ten or more counts. This chain connects TRBV7-9 to TRBJ1-1, with TRBD1 matching 7 bases. This CDR3 has 14 amino acids. V lost 6 bases to trimming and J lost 4 bases; unmatched junction nucleotides: 8. Germline lookup yields CDR1 SEHNR and CDR2 FQNEAQ (reference sequence). The CDR3 reads CASRGIRGITEAFF. As DNA, the CDR3 is TGTGCCAGCAGAGGGATCAGGGGGATCACTGAAGCTTTCTTT.